The present T cell receptor beta chain was sequenced within a study of cytomegalovirus exposure and HLA in healthy donors. 60 Vbeta and 13 Jbeta primers were used in PCR. Clones were sequenced by immunoSEQ multiplex PCR, and TCRdb holds only the in-frame ones, with some missing. The sample contains 100,000 to 150,000 clones, under 85% of which appear only once. The CDR3 has 16 residues. The V gene's germline CDR1 is MNHEY and CDR2 SMNVEV (reference sequence). The sample was PBMCs. V gene TRBV27 combines with J gene TRBJ2-5; 7 bases agree with TRBD1. The assigned J gene may be wrong: the sequence end matches TRBJ2-7 better. This sequence was found in a male donor in good health and CMV-seropositive. CDR3 region: CASSFSVGDSTYEQYF. DNA for the CDR3: TGTGCCAGCAGTTTTAGCGTGGGGGACAGCACCTACGAGCAGTACTTC.